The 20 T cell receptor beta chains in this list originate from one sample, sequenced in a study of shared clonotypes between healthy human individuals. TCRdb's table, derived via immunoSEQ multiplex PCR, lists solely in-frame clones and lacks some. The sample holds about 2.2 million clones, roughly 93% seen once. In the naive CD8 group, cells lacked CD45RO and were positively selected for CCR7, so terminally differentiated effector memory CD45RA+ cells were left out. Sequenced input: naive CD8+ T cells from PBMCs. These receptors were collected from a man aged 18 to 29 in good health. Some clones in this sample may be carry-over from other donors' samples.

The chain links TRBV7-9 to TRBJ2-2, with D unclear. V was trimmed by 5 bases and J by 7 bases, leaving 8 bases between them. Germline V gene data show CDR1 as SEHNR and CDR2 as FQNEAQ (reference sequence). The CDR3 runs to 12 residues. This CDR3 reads CASSGSGGELFF. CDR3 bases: TGTGCCAGCAGCGGCAGTGGCGGGGAGCTGTTTTTT.

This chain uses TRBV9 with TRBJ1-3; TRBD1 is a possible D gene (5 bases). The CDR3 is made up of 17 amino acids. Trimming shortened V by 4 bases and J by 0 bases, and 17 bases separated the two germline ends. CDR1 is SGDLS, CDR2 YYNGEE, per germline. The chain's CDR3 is CASSTSGTTVSGNTIYF. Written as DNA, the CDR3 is TGTGCCAGCAGCACGTCCGGGACGACCGTCTCTGGAAACACCATATATTTT.

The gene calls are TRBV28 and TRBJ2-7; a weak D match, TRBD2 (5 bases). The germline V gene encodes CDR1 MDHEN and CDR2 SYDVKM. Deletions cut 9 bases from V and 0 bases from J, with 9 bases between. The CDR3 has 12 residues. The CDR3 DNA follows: TGTGCCAGTGCGGGTTTCTCCTACGAGCAGTACTTC. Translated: CASAGFSYEQYF.

CDR3 loop: CAISESGFQGAGQPQHF. As DNA, the CDR3 is TGTGCCATCAGTGAGTCGGGTTTCCAGGGCGCGGGTCAGCCCCAGCATTTT. The chain links TRBV10-3 to TRBJ1-5; D may be TRBD1 (5 bases). Germline V lookup: CDR1 ENHRY, CDR2 SYGVKD. Trimming left V 0 bases short and J 6 bases short, with 18 bases between. The CDR3 contains 17 residues.

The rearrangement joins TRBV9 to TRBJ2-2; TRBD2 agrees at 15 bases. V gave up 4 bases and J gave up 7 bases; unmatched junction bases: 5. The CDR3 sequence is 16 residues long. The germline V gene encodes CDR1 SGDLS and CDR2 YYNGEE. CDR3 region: CASSQGTSGRFGELFF. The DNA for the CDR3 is TGTGCCAGCAGCCAGGGGACTAGCGGGAGGTTCGGGGAGCTGTTTTTT.

DNA for the CDR3: TGTGCCAGCAGTCAACTACCGGGACAGGGGGCCTACGAGCAGTACTTC. Translating it yields CASSQLPGQGAYEQYF. The V and J genes are TRBV27 and TRBJ2-7, with 11 positions matching TRBD1. CDR1 and CDR2 (germline): MNHEY, SMNVEV (reference sequence). V shed 5 bases and J 2 bases; nucleotides not matched to a gene: 8. The CDR3 loop spans 16 amino acids.

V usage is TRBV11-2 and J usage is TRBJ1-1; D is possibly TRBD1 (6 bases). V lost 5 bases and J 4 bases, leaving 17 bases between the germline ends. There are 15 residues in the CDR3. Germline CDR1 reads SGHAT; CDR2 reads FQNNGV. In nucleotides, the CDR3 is TGTGCCAGCAGCGCCGGGCAGGGGCGGGTCACTGAAGCTTTCTTT. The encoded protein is CASSAGQGRVTEAFF.

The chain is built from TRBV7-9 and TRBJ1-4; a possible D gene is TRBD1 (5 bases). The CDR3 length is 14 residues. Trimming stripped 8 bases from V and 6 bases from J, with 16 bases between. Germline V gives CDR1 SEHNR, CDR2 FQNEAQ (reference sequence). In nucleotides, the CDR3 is TGTGCCAGCGCCCAAACAGGTTTTTATGAAAAACTGTTTTTT. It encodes CASAQTGFYEKLFF. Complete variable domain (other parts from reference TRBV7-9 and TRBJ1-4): DTGVSQNPRHKITKRGQNVTFRCDPISEHNRLYWYRQTLGQGPEFLTYFQNEAQLEKSRLLSDRFSAERPKGSFSTLEIQRTEQGDSAMYLCASAQTGFYEKLFFGSGTQLSVL.

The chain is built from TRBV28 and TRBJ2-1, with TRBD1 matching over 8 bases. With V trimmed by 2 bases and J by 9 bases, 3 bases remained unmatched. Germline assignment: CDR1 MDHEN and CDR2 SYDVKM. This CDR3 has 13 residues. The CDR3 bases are TGTGCCAGCAGTTTACACAGGGGGAGTGAGCAGTTCTTC. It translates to CASSLHRGSEQFF.

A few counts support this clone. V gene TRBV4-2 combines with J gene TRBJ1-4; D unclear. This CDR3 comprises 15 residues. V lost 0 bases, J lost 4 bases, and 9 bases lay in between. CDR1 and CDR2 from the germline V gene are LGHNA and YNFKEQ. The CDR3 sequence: CASSQETALNEKLFF. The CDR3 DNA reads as TGTGCCAGCAGCCAAGAAACTGCTCTTAATGAAAAACTGTTTTTT.

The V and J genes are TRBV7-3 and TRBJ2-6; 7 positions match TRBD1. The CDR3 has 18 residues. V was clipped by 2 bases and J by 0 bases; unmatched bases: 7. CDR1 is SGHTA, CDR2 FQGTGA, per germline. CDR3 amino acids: CASSLAGTEYSGANVLTF. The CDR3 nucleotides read TGTGCCAGCAGCTTAGCCGGGACAGAATACTCTGGGGCCAACGTCCTGACTTTC.

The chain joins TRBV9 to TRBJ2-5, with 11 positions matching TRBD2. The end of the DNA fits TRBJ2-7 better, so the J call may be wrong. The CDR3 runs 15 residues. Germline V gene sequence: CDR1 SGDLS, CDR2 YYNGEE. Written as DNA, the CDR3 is TGTGCCAGCCGTCTTATAGCGGGAGGGCCCCACGAGCAGTACTTC. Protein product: CASRLIAGGPHEQYF.

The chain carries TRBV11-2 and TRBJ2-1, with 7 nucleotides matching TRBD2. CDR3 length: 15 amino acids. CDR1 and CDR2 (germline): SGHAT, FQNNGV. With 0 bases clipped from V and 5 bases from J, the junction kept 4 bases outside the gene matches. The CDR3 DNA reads TGTGCCAGCAGCTTAGAAGCGGGATTCGACAATGAGCAGTTCTTC. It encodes CASSLEAGFDNEQFF.

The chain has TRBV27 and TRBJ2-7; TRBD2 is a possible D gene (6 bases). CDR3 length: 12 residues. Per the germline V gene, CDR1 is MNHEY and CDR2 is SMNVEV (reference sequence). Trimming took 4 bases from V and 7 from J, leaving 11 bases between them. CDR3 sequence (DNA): TGTGCCAGCAGTTCGGTCCGGGGGGAGCAGTACTTC. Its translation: CASSSVRGEQYF.

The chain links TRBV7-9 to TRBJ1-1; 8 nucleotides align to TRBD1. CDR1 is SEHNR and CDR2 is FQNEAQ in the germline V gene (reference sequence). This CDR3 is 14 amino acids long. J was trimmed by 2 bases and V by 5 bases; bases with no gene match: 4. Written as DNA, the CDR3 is TGTGCCAGCAGCGCGACAGGGGATAACACTGAAGCTTTCTTT. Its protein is CASSATGDNTEAFF.

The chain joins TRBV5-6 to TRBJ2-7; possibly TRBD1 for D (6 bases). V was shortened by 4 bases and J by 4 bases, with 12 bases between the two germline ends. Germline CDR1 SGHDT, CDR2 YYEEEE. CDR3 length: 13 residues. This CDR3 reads CASSPSRGYEQYF. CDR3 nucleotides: TGTGCCAGCAGCCCCTCAAGGGGGTACGAGCAGTACTTC.

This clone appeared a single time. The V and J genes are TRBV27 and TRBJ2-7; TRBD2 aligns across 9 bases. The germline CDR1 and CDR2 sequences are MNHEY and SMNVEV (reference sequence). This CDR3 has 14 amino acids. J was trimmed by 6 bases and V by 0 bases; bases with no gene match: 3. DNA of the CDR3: TGTGCCAGCAGTTTATCGCGGGAGGGCGGCGAGCAGTACTTC. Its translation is CASSLSREGGEQYF.

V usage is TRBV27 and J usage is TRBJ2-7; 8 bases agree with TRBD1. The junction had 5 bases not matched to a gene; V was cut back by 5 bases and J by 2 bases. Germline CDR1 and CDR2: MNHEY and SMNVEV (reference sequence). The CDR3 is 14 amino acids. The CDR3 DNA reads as TGTGCCAGCAGTGGGAGACAGGGGCCCTACGAGCAGTACTTC. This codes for CASSGRQGPYEQYF.

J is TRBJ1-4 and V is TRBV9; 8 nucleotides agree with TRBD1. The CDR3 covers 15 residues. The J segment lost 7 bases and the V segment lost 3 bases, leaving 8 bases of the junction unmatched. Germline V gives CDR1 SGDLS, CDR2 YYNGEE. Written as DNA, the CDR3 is TGTGCCAGCAGCGAAAGGACAGGGTTACTTGAAAAACTGTTTTTT. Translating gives CASSERTGLLEKLFF. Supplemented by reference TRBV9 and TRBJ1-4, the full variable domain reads DSGVTQTPKHLITATGQRVTLRCSPRSGDLSVYWYQQSLDQGLQFLIQYYNGEERAKGNILERFSAQQFPDLHSELNLSSLELGDSALYFCASSERTGLLEKLFFGSGTQLSVL.

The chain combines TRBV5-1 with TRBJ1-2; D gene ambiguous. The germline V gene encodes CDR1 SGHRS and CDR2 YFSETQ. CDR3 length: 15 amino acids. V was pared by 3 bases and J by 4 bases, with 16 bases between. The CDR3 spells CASSSGRNSFYGYTF. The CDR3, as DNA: TGCGCCAGCAGCTCAGGCAGGAACTCCTTCTATGGCTACACCTTC.